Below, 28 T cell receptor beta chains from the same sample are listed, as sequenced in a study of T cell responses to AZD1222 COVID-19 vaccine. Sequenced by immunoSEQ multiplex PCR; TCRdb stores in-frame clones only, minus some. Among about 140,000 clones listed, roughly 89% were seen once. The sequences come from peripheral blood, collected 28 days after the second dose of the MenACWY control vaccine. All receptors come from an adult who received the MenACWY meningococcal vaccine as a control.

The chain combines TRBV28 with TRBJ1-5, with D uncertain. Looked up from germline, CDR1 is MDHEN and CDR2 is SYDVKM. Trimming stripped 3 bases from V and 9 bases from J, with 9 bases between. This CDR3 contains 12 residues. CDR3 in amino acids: CASSLPDLPQHF. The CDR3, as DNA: TGTGCCAGCAGTTTGCCAGATCTGCCCCAGCATTTT.

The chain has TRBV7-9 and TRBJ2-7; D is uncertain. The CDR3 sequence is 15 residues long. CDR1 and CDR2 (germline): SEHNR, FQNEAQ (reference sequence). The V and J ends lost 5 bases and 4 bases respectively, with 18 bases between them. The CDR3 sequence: CASSPGTLVLYEQYF. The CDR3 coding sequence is TGTGCCAGCAGCCCCGGCACTCTAGTATTGTACGAGCAGTACTTC.

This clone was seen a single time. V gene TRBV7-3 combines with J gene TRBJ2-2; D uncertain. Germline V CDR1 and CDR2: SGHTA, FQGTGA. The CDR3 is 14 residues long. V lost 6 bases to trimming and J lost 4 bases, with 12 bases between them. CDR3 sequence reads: CASSRSGRTGELFF. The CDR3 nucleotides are TGTGCCAGCAGTCGAAGTGGGCGCACCGGGGAGCTGTTTTTT.

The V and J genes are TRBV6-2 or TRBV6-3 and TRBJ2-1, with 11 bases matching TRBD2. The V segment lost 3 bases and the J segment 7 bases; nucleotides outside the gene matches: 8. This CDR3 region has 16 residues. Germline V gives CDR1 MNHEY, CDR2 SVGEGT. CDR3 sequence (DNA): TGTGCCAGCAGTTATGGTCTTAGCGGGAGGGGGAATGAGCAGTTCTTC. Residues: CASSYGLSGRGNEQFF.

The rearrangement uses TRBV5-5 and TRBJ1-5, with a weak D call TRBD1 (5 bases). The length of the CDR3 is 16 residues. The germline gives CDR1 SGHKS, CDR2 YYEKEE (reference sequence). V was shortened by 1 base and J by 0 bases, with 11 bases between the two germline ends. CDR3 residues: CASSLLGGDSNQPQHF. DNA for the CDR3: TGTGCCAGCAGCTTGTTGGGGGGAGATAGCAATCAGCCCCAGCATTTT.

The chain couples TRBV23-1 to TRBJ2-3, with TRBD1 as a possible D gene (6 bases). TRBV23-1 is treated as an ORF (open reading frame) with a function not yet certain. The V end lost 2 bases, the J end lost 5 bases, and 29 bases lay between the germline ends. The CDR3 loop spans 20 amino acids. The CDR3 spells CASSQNGGMGAGLIVDTQYF. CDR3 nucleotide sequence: TGCGCCAGCAGTCAAAACGGCGGCATGGGGGCAGGGCTCATCGTAGATACGCAGTATTTT.

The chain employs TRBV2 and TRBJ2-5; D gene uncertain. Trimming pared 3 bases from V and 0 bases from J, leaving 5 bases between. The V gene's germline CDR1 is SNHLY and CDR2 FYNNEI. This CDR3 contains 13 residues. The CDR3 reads CASSDDNQETQYF. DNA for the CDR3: TGTGCCAGCAGTGACGACAACCAAGAGACCCAGTACTTC.

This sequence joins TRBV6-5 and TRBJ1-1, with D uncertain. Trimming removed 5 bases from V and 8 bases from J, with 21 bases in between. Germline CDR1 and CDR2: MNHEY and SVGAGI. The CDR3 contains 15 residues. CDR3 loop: CASSRRPDGVGEAFF. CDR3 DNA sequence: TGTGCCAGCAGTAGAAGACCGGACGGCGTCGGCGAAGCTTTCTTT.

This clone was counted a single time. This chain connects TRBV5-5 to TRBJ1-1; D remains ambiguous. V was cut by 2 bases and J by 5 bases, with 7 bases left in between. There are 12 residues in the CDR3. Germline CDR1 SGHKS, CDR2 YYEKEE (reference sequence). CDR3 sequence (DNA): TGTGCCAGCAGCTTCGGGCGGACTGAAGCTTTCTTT. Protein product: CASSFGRTEAFF.

This chain's CDR3 is CASLLSGTVFYSNQPQHF. CDR3 sequence (DNA): TGTGCCAGTTTGCTCAGTGGGACAGTCTTTTATAGCAATCAGCCCCAGCATTTT. J is TRBJ1-5 and V is TRBV19, with TRBD1 identical over 7 bases. The length of the CDR3 is 18 residues. Germline CDR1 reads LNHDA; CDR2 reads SQIVND (reference sequence). V shed 8 bases and J 0 bases; nucleotides not matched to a gene: 16.

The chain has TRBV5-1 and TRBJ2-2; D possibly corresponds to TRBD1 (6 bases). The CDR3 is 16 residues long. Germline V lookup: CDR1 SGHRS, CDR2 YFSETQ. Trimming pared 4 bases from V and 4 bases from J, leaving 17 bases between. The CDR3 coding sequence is TGCGCCAGCAGCCCAACCGGACAGCCGGGCACCGGGGAGCTGTTTTTT. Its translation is CASSPTGQPGTGELFF.

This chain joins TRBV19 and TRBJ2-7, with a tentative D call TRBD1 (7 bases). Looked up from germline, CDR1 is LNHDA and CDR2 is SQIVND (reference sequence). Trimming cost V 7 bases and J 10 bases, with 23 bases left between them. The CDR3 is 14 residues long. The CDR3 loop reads CASTSPEGAPNQYF. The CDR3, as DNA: TGTGCCAGTACTTCACCGGAGGGGGCTCCGAATCAGTACTTC. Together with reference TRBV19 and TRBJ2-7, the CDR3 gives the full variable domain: DGGITQSPKYLFRKEGQNVTLSCEQNLNHDAMYWYRQDPGQGLRLIYYSQIVNDFQKGDIAEGYSVSREKKESFPLTVTSAQKNPTAFYLCASTSPEGAPNQYFGPGTRLTVT.

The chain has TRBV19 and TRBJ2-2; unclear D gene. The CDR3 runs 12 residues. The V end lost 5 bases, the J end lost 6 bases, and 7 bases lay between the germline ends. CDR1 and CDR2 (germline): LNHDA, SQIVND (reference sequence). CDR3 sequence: CASSSPPGELFF. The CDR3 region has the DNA TGTGCCAGTAGTTCTCCCCCCGGGGAGCTGTTTTTT. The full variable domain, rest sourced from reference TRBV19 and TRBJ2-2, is DGGITQSPKYLFRKEGQNVTLSCEQNLNHDAMYWYRQDPGQGLRLIYYSQIVNDFQKGDIAEGYSVSREKKESFPLTVTSAQKNPTAFYLCASSSPPGELFFGEGSRLTVL.

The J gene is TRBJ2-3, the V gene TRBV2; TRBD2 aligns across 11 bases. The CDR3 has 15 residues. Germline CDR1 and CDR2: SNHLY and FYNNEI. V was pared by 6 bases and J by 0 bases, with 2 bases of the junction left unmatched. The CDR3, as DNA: TGTGCCAGCAGAACTAGCGGGGGAAGCACAGATACGCAGTATTTT. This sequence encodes CASRTSGGSTDTQYF. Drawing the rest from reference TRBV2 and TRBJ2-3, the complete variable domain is EPEVTQTPSHQVTQMGQEVILRCVPISNHLYFYWYRQILGQKVEFLVSFYNNEISEKSEIFDDQFSVERPDGSNFTLKIRSTKLEDSAMYFCASRTSGGSTDTQYFGPGTRLTVL.

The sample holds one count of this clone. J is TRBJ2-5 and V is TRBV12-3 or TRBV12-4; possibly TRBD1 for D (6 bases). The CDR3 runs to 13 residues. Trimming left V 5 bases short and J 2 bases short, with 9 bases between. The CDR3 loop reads CASSPTGQETQYF. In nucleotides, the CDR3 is TGTGCCAGCAGTCCGACAGGACAAGAGACCCAGTACTTC.

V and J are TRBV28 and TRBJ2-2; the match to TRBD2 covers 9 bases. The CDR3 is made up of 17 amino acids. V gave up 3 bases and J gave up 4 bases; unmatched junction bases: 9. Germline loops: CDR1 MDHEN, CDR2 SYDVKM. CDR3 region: CASSFVSGLAITGELFF. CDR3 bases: TGTGCCAGCAGTTTCGTCTCGGGACTAGCCATCACCGGGGAGCTGTTTTTT. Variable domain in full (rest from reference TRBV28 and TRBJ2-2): DVKVTQSSRYLVKRTGEKVFLECVQDMDHENMFWYRQDPGLGLRLIYFSYDVKMKEKGDIPEGYSVSREKKERFSLILESASTNQTSMYLCASSFVSGLAITGELFFGEGSRLTVL.

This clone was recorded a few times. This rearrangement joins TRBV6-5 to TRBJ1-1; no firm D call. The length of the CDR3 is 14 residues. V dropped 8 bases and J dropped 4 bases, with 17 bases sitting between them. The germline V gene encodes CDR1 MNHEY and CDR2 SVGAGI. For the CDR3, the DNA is TGTGCCAGCTTACGCACGGACGGTGGCACTGAAGCTTTCTTT. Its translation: CASLRTDGGTEAFF.

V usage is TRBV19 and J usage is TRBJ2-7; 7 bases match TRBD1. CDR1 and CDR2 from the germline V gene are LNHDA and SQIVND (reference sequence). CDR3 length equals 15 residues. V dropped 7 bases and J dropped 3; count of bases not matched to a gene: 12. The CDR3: CASTASTGNFYEQYF. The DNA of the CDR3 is TGTGCCAGTACAGCCTCGACAGGGAATTTCTACGAGCAGTACTTC.

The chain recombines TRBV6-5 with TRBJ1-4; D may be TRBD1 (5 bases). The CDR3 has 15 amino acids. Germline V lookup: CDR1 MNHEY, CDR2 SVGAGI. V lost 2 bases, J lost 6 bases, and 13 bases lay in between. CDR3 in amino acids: CASSYPQSGDEKLFF. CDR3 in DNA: TGTGCCAGCAGTTACCCCCAATCGGGGGATGAAAAACTGTTTTTT.

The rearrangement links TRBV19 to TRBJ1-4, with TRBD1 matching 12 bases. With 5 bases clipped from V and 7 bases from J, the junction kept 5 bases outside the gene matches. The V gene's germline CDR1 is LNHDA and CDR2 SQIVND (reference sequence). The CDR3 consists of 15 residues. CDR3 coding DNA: TGTGCCAGTAGTGGGACAGGGGGCGGGAGTGAAAAACTGTTTTTT. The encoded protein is CASSGTGGGSEKLFF.

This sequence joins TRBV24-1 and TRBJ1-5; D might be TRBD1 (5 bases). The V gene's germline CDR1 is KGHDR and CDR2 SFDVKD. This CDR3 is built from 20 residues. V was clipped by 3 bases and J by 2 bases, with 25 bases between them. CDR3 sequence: CATSDRWEQGLGRGNQPQHF. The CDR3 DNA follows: TGTGCCACCAGTGATCGGTGGGAGCAGGGCCTCGGTAGGGGCAATCAGCCCCAGCATTTT.

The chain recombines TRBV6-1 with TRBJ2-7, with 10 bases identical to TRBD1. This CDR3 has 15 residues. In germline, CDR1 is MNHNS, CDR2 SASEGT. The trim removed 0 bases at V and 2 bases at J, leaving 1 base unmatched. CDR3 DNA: TGTGCCAGCAGTGAAGCCGGGACAGGGGCCTACGAGCAGTACTTC. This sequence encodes CASSEAGTGAYEQYF.

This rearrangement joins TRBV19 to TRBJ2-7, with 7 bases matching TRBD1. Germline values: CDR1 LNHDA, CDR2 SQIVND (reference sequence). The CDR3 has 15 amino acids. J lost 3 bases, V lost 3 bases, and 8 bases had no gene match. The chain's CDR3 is CASSIRGTDLYEQYF. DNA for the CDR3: TGTGCCAGTAGTATTAGGGGGACAGACCTCTACGAGCAGTACTTC.

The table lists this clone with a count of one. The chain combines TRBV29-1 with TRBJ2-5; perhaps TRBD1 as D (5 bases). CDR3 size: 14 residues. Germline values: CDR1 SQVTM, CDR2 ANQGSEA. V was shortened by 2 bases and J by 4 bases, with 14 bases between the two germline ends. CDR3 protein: CSVEWVGQVETQYF. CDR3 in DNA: TGCAGCGTTGAATGGGTGGGGCAGGTAGAGACCCAGTACTTC.

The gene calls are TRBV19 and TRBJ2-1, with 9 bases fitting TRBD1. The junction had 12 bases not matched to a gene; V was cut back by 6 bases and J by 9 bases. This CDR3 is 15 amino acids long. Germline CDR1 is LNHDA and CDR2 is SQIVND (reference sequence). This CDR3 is CASSPKPGQGSEQFF. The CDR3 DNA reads TGTGCCAGTAGCCCAAAGCCGGGACAGGGTTCTGAGCAGTTCTTC.

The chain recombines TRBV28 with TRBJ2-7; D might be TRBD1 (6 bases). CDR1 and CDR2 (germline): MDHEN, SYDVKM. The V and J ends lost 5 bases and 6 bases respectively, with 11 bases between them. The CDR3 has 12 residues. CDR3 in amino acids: CASSANRVEQYF. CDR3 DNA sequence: TGTGCCAGCAGTGCGAACAGGGTCGAGCAGTACTTC.

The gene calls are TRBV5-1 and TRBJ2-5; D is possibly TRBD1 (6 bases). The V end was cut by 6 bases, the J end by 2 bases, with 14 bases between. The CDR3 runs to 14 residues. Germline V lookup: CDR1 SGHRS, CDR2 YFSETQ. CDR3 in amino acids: CASTTTGSQETQYF. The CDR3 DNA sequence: TGCGCCAGCACAACCACAGGGAGTCAAGAGACCCAGTACTTC.

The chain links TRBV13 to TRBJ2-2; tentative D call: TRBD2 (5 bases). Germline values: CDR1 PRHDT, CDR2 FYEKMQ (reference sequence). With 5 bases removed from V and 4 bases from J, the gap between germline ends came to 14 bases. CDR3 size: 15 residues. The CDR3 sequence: CASSPSQVPTGELFF. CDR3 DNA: TGTGCCAGCAGCCCTAGCCAGGTCCCCACCGGGGAGCTGTTTTTT.